Listed below are T cell receptor beta chains from one sample, sequenced in a study of human T cells and chemical hapten exposure. TCRdb passed the RACE reads through MiXCR, listing each CDR3 protein once. The table shows 40,000 to 50,000 distinct CDR3 sequences, with 3% to 4% occurring only once. Sequences were derived from whole blood, sampled in connection with sensitization to the hapten diphenylcyclopropenone (DPC). These receptors originate from a man aged 45-60 years with alopecia areata. Some clones in this sample may be carry-over from other donors' samples. Both conserved end residues are part of each CDR3. D genes are given only for firm matches. The size field is filled for only some rows; it gives once, few, many or a size class.

NA	TRBV7-2	TRBJ2-5	many	CASSPGGGETQYF	TGTGCCAGCAGCCCTGGAGGGGGGGAGACCCAGTACTTC
NA	TRBV12-3/TRBV12-4	TRBJ1-6	many	CASSLEGRSPLHF	TGTGCCAGCAGTTTAGAGGGGCGTTCACCCCTCCACTTT
TRBD2	TRBV7-3	TRBJ2-1	many	CASSLRGLAASYNEQFF	TGTGCCAGCAGCTTAAGGGGACTAGCGGCTTCCTACAATGAGCAGTTCTTC
NA	TRBV15	TRBJ1-1	many	CATSRDRGFTEAFF	TGTGCCACCAGCAGGGACCGCGGATTCACTGAAGCTTTCTTT
NA	TRBV20-1	TRBJ1-4	many	CSAGIGADEKLFF	TGCAGTGCTGGGATCGGTGCGGATGAAAAACTGTTTTTT
TRBD1	TRBV28	TRBJ1-1	NA	CASSLPYPPTGRTEAFF	TGTGCCAGCAGTTTACCCTACCCCCCGACAGGGCGAACTGAAGCTTTCTTT
TRBD1	TRBV5-1	TRBJ2-1	many	CASSFQTGGLYNEQFF	TGCGCCAGCAGCTTCCAGACAGGGGGTTTATACAATGAGCAGTTCTTC
NA	TRBV7-2	TRBJ1-3	many	CASSLTASSGNTIYF	TGTGCCAGCAGCTTAACGGCTTCCTCTGGAAACACCATATATTTT
NA	TRBV20-1	TRBJ1-2	many	CSASPITRDYGYTF	TGCAGTGCTAGCCCCATAACTAGGGACTATGGCTACACCTTC
TRBD1	TRBV29-1	TRBJ2-2	few	CSVDPGGSFAGELFF	TGCAGCGTTGACCCAGGGGGCAGTTTCGCCGGGGAGCTGTTTTTT
NA	TRBV7-2	TRBJ1-5	many	CASSPVGGGPQHF	TGTGCCAGCAGCCCAGTTGGGGGAGGGCCCCAGCATTTT
TRBD1	TRBV12-3/TRBV12-4	TRBJ2-2	many	CASSFRQGGTGELFF	TGTGCCAGCAGTTTTCGACAGGGTGGCACCGGGGAGCTGTTTTTT
NA	TRBV6-1	TRBJ2-3	few	CASSEAFPRPGAGDTQYF	TGTGCCAGCAGTGAAGCGTTCCCAAGGCCCGGAGCGGGAGATACGCAGTATTTT
NA	TRBV27	TRBJ1-1	NA	CASSLSINPNTEAFF	TGTGCCAGCAGTTTATCGATTAACCCGAACACTGAAGCTTTCTTT
NA	TRBV7-9	TRBJ2-2	many	CASSLRQMNTGELFF	TGTGCCAGCAGCTTACGTCAGATGAACACCGGGGAGCTGTTTTTT
NA	TRBV29-1	TRBJ2-1	many	CSARLAGARNYNEQFF	TGCAGCGCAAGACTTGCAGGGGCGCGAAATTACAATGAGCAGTTCTTC
TRBD1	TRBV27	TRBJ1-5	many	CASSVGTGGNQPQHF	TGTGCCAGCAGTGTCGGGACAGGGGGCAATCAGCCCCAGCATTTT
NA	TRBV5-1	TRBJ1-1	many	CASSLAGQPNTEAFF	TGCGCCAGCAGCTTGGCCGGGCAGCCGAACACTGAAGCTTTCTTT
TRBD2	TRBV28	TRBJ2-3	many	CASTTRRGLAGPQKRADTQYF	TGTGCCAGCACCACACGCCGTGGGCTAGCGGGCCCCCAAAAGAGGGCAGATACGCAGTATTTT
TRBD1	TRBV29-1	TRBJ1-1	few	CSVLPPGQGSDTEAFF	TGCAGCGTCCTACCTCCGGGACAGGGGAGCGACACTGAAGCTTTCTTT
NA	TRBV30	TRBJ2-3	few	CAWTKLAVDTQYF	TGTGCCTGGACCAAGCTAGCAGTAGATACGCAGTATTTT
NA	TRBV30	TRBJ2-3	many	CAWERTDTQYF	TGTGCCTGGGAAAGGACAGATACGCAGTATTTT
NA	TRBV3-1	TRBJ1-5	few	CASSQGQYSNQPQHF	TGTGCCAGCAGCCAAGGACAGTATAGCAATCAGCCCCAGCATTTT
NA	TRBV27	TRBJ2-7	many	CASRRGDRDGEQYF	TGTGCCAGCAGGCGGGGGGACAGGGACGGCGAGCAGTACTTC